This T cell receptor beta chain stems from a study of graft-versus-host responses after intestinal transplantation (dated by TCRdb to the early 2020s). As for the study more broadly: The transplants that recipients got were multivisceral, liver-intestinal, or isolated intestinal. Every recipient was given anti-thymocyte globulin induction, followed by 2 to 3 years of maintenance tacrolimus and steroids. Graft-versus-host and host-versus-graft alloreactive T cell clones were tracked in the graft, circulation and bone marrow after intestinal transplantation using bulk TCR-beta CDR3 sequencing. To identify alloreactive clones, pre-transplant mixed lymphocyte reaction products were sequenced and compared with unstimulated pre-transplant donor and recipient T cells. The cohort enrolled about two dozen intestinal transplant recipients including one retransplant, and a few patients lacking pretransplant specimens were excluded. Donor T cell macrochimerism was defined as a peak of at least 4% donor T cells among recipient peripheral blood mononuclear cells. Samples from a few later patients were sequenced in-house on an Illumina MiSeq with MiXCR processing rather than by the commercial service. Broader findings and caveats from the paper: Early after transplant, peak levels of circulating GvH clones were found to be associated with declines in HvG clones. GvH clones turned up in recipient bone marrow, with some appearing earlier in ileal mucosa or blood, a pattern consistent with an intestinal mucosal origin. High GvH to HvG T cell clonal ratios were observed in the allografts of patients with donor T cell macrochimerism. Conclusions were limited by the relatively low number and heterogeneity of intestinal transplant patients.

The time point label, as the study defines it: cells obtained before transplantation from donor or recipient. In the mixed lymphocyte reactions, approximately 200,000 CFSE-labeled pre-transplant responders were plated with approximately 200,000 irradiated violet-dye-labeled stimulators and cultured for approximately 6 days. Proliferating CD3+CD4+CFSE-low and CD3+CD8+CFSE-low responder cells were FACS-sorted on a BD Influx sorter after the mixed lymphocyte reaction. The method behind the library was the immunoSEQ multiplex PCR assay. In most patients, genomic DNA was isolated using the Qiagen DNeasy Blood and Tissue Kit and sent frozen to Adaptive Biotechnologies for TCR sequencing. High-throughput TCR-beta CDR3 sequencing of genomic DNA from most patients was performed by Adaptive Biotechnologies. Processing in the source paper ran as follows. TCR sequencing data for approximately 17 patients were retrieved from Adaptive's ImmunoSEQ software; a few other patients were processed with MiXCR and VDJtools. To correct CD4 versus CD8 sorting errors, any sequence found in both subsets at a frequency ratio below 5:1 was removed. Because the origin of CDR3 nucleotide sequences shared between donor and recipient could not be assigned, those sequences were removed. Alloreactive clones required at least 2-fold expansion over unstimulated cells and minimum CFSE-low frequency of 0.002% (template counts) or 0.001% (read counts). Clones detected in sequenced pre-transplant spleen, lymph node, or MLR CFSE-low populations of the donor or recipient were defined as mappable. Cumulative frequency of alloreactive clones was calculated as a percentage of all sequences weighted by copy number. Held by TCRdb, this immuneACCESS table contains in-frame sequences only and omits some clones. Under half of the omission traces to an unresolved V gene where checked; the cause of the rest is unknown. Clonal size and the V and J genes are those of that table, whereas D and trimming came from the DNA. The sample table contains approximately 23,000 clones; only one count was recorded for roughly 44% of them. The ten largest clones take up around 1.4% of the sample.

The germline V gene sets CDR1 to MNHNS and CDR2 to SASEGT. Counted from cysteine to phenylalanine, this CDR3 has 14 amino acids. The kept DNA is CDR3 alone, 42 bases in frame from the first base. V loses 8 bases of germline sequence and J loses 0 bases, and the interval between the two ends is 10 bases. This clone was seen only a few times. Base qualities were left out, and no much larger clone turns up one base away. The chain is encoded by TRBV6-1 joined to TRBJ1-4, with the identity of the D gene unclear. Specimen: alloreactive CD8+ T cells from a mixed lymphocyte reaction culture, collected before transplantation. Read against the paper, the sample's cell subset or site label means: CFSE-low proliferating T cells sorted from roughly six-day pre-transplant mixed lymphocyte reaction (GvH or HvG direction). This receptor was identified in a human patient who was an organ donor for intestinal transplantation. This receptor carries the CDR3 CASPPGATNEKLFF. The nucleotide sequence is TGTGCCAGCCCGCCCGGTGCAACTAATGAAAAACTGTTTTTT.